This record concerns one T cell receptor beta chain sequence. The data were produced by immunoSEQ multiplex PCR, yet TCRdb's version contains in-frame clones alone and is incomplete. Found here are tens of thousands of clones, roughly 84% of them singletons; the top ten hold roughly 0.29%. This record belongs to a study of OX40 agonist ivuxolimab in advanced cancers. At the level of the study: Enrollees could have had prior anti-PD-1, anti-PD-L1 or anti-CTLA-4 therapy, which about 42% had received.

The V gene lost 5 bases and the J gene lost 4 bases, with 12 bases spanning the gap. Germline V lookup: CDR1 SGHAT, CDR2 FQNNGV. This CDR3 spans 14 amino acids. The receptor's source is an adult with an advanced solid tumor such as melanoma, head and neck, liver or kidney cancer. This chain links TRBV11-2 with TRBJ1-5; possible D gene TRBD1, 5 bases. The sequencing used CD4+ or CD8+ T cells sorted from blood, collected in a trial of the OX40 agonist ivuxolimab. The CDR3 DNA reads TGTGCCAGCAGCCCTACGACAGAAAATCAGCCCCAGCATTTT. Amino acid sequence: CASSPTTENQPQHF.